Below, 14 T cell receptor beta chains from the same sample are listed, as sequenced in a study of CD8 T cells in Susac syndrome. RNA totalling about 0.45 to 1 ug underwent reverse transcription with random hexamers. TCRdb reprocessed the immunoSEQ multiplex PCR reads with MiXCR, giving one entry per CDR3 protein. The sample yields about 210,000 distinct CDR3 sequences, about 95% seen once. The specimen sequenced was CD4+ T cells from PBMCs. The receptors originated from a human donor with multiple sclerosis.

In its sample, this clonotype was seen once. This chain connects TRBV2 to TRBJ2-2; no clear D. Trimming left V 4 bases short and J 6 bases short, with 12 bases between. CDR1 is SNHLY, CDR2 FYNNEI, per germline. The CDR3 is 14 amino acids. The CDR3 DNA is TGTGCCAGCAGTGTTTTGTCGGTCTCCGGGGAGCTGTTTTTT. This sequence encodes CASSVLSVSGELFF.

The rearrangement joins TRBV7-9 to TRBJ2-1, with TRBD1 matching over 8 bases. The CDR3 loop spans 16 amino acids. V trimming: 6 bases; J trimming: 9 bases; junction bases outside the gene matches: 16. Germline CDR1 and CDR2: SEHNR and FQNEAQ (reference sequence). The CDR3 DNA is TGTGCCAGCAGGCATAATAACGACAGGGGTGGTACTGAGCAGTTCTTC. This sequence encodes CASRHNNDRGGTEQFF.

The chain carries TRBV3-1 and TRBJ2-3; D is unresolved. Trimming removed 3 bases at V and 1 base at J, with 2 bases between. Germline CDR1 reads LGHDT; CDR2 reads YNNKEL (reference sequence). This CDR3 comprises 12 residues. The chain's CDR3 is CASSHRTDTQYF. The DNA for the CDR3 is TGTGCCAGCAGCCATCGCACAGATACGCAGTATTTT.

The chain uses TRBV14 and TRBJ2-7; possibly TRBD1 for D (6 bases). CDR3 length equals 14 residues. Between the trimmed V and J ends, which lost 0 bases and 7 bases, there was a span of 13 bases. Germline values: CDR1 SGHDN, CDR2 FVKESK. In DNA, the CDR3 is TGTGCCAGCAGCCAAGAACGTGGGGGACATGAGCAGTACTTC. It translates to CASSQERGGHEQYF. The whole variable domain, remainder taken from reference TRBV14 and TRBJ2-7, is EAGVTQFPSHSVIEKGQTVTLRCDPISGHDNLYWYRRVMGKEIKFLLHFVKESKQDESGMPNNRFLAERTGGTYSTLKVQPAELEDSGVYFCASSQERGGHEQYFGPGTRLTVT.

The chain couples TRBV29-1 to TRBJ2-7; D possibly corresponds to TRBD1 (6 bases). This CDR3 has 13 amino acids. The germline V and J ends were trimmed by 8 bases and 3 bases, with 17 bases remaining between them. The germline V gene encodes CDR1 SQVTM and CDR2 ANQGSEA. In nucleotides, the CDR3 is TGCAGCATCGCCTTCACAGGGAACTACGAGCAGTACTTC. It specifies CSIAFTGNYEQYF.

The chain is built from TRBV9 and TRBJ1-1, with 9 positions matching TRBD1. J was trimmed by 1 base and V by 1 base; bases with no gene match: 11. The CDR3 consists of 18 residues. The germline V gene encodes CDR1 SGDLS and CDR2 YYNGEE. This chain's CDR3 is CASSVRRGTGHTNTEAFF. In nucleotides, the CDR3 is TGTGCCAGCAGCGTACGGCGGGGGACAGGGCACACGAACACTGAAGCTTTCTTT.

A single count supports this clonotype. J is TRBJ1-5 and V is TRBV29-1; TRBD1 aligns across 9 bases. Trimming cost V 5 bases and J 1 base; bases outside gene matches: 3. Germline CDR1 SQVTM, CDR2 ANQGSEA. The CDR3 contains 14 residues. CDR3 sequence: CSVRTGESNQPQHF. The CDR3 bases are TGCAGCGTTCGGACAGGGGAAAGCAATCAGCCCCAGCATTTT.

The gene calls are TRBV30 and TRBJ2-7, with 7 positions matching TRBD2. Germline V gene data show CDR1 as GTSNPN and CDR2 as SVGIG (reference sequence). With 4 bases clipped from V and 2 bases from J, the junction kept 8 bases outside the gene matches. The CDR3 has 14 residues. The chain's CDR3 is CAWKIGGSAYEQYF. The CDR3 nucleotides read TGTGCCTGGAAGATCGGGGGGTCAGCCTACGAGCAGTACTTC.

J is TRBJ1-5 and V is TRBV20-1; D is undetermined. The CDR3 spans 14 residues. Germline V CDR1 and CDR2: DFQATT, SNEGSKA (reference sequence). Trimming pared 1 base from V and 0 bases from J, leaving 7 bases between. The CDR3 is CSARAASSNQPQHF. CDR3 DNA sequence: TGCAGTGCTAGAGCCGCCAGTAGCAATCAGCCCCAGCATTTT.

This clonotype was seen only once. The CDR3: CASTIDRSSYEQYF. As DNA, the CDR3 is TGTGCCAGCACGATAGACAGGAGCTCCTACGAGCAGTACTTC. The gene calls are TRBV21-1 and TRBJ2-7. TRBV21-1 is a known pseudogene. The length of the CDR3 is 14 residues.

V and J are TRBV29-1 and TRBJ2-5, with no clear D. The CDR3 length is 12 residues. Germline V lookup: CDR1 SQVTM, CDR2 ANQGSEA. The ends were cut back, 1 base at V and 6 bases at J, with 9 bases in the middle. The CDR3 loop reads CSVEVSGKTQYF. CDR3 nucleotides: TGCAGCGTTGAAGTCAGTGGGAAGACCCAGTACTTC. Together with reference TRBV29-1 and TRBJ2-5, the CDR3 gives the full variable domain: SAVISQKPSRDICQRGTSLTIQCQVDSQVTMMFWYRQQPGQSLTLIATANQGSEATYESGFVIDKFPISRPNLTFSTLTVSNMSPEDSSIYLCSVEVSGKTQYFGPGTRLLVL.

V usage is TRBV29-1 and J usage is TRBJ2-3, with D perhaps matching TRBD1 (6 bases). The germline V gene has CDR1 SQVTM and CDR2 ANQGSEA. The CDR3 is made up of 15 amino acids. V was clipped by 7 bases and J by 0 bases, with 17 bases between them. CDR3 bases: TGCAGCGCAGATTGGACAGAAACTAGCACAGATACGCAGTATTTT. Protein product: CSADWTETSTDTQYF.

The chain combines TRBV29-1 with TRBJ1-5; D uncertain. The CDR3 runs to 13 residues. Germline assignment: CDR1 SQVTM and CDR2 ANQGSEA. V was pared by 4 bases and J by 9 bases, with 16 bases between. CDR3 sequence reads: CSVVKGPAAPQHF. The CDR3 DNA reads TGCAGCGTTGTCAAAGGTCCCGCAGCGCCCCAGCATTTT.

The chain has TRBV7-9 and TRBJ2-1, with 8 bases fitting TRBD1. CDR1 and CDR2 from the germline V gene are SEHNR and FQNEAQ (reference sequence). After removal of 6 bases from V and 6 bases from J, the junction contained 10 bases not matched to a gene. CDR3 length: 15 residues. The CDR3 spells CASRLGQESRNEQFF. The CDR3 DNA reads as TGTGCCAGCAGGTTGGGACAGGAGAGTCGCAATGAGCAGTTCTTC. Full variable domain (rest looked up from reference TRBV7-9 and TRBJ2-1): DTGVSQNPRHKITKRGQNVTFRCDPISEHNRLYWYRQTLGQGPEFLTYFQNEAQLEKSRLLSDRFSAERPKGSFSTLEIQRTEQGDSAMYLCASRLGQESRNEQFFGPGTRLTVL.